What follows are 21 T cell receptor beta chains derived from one specimen sequenced in a study of T-cell memory formation after mild COVID-19. TCRdb recomputed calls from the 5' RACE reads with MiXCR, one row per CDR3 protein. The sample has around 200,000 distinct CDR3 sequences; approximately 10% are singletons. The specimen sequenced was PBMCs or a T cell subset sorted from them (not recorded which). The source is a man between 18 and 29 years old who had mild COVID-19 (a few samples of this study predate the infection). Cell type and time point are not known.

This clonotype was seen only a few times. The chain recombines TRBV28 with TRBJ1-2; TRBD1 agrees at 8 bases. J gave up 4 bases and V 5 bases, and 9 bases lay outside the gene matches. Germline V CDR1 and CDR2: MDHEN, SYDVKM. The CDR3 length is 15 residues. The CDR3: CASSRTGPTFYGYTF. The DNA for the CDR3 is TGTGCCAGCAGTAGGACAGGGCCTACCTTCTATGGCTACACCTTC.

This sequence joins TRBV5-1 and TRBJ2-5; 8 bases line up with TRBD1. The CDR3 has 15 amino acids. Germline loops: CDR1 SGHRS, CDR2 YFSETQ. Trimming at V came to 4 bases and at J to 5 bases, leaving 10 bases not matched to a gene. DNA for the CDR3: TGCGCCAGCAGCCCCGCCCCAGGGGGCTCTGAGACCCAGTACTTC. Translation gives CASSPAPGGSETQYF.

The chain joins TRBV7-3 to TRBJ2-5; D possibly corresponds to TRBD2 (5 bases). Germline V gives CDR1 SGHTA, CDR2 FQGTGA. The CDR3 spans 13 residues. V was cut by 5 bases and J by 1 base, with 8 bases left in between. The CDR3 DNA is TGTGCCAGCAGCCTAGCTTCCCAAGAGACCCAGTACTTC. This codes for CASSLASQETQYF. The entire variable domain, with the rest obtained from reference TRBV7-3 and TRBJ2-5, is as follows: GAGVSQTPSNKVTEKGKYVELRCDPISGHTALYWYRQSLGQGPEFLIYFQGTGAADDSGLPNDRFFAVRPEGSVSTLKIQRTERGDSAVYLCASSLASQETQYFGPGTRLLVL.

V is TRBV7-2 and J is TRBJ1-6; TRBD1 might be the D (6 bases). CDR3 length equals 16 residues. Trimming pared 5 bases from V and 9 bases from J, leaving 20 bases between. Per the germline V gene, CDR1 is SGHTA and CDR2 is FQGNSA. CDR3 region: CASSLHRQADLSPLHF. For the CDR3, the DNA is TGTGCCAGCAGCCTACACCGACAGGCAGACCTTTCACCCCTCCACTTT.

This clonotype was seen repeatedly, ten times or more. This rearrangement joins TRBV4-2 to TRBJ2-5; D is unclear. Germline assignment: CDR1 LGHNA and CDR2 YNFKEQ. Trimming took 1 base from V and 5 from J, leaving 8 bases between them. The CDR3 has 13 residues. The CDR3 sequence is CASSQVVQETQYF. Here the CDR3 DNA reads TGTGCCAGCAGCCAAGTGGTGCAGGAGACCCAGTACTTC.

The CDR3 loop reads CASPSEGGGGYGYTF. DNA for the CDR3: TGTGCCAGCCCCTCCGAGGGAGGCGGTGGCTATGGCTACACCTTC. The genes are TRBV7-3 and TRBJ1-2; D not certain. Trimming removed 8 bases from V and 4 bases from J, with 20 bases in between. The CDR3 covers 15 residues. Looked up from germline, CDR1 is SGHTA and CDR2 is FQGTGA. The whole variable domain, remainder taken from reference TRBV7-3 and TRBJ1-2, is GAGVSQTPSNKVTEKGKYVELRCDPISGHTALYWYRQSLGQGPEFLIYFQGTGAADDSGLPNDRFFAVRPEGSVSTLKIQRTERGDSAVYLCASPSEGGGGYGYTFGSGTRLTVV.

The chain employs TRBV5-1 and TRBJ2-3; perhaps TRBD2 as D (5 bases). The CDR3 spans 15 residues. V was clipped by 0 bases and J by 2 bases, with 10 bases between them. Germline assignment: CDR1 SGHRS and CDR2 YFSETQ. The CDR3 region has the DNA TGCGCCAGCAGCTTGGTTCCCCGGGACACAGATACGCAGTATTTT. It yields the protein CASSLVPRDTDTQYF.

This clonotype was seen only a few times. The rearrangement uses TRBV27 and TRBJ2-6; 7 bases fit TRBD1. The V segment lost 5 bases and the J segment 1 base; nucleotides outside the gene matches: 11. The CDR3 extends over 18 amino acids. Germline V CDR1 and CDR2: MNHEY, SMNVEV (reference sequence). The CDR3 DNA reads TGTGCCAGCAGTAGATCGGGACAGCAGTTTTCTGGGGCCAACGTCCTGACTTTC. Protein sequence: CASSRSGQQFSGANVLTF.

This chain joins TRBV7-8 and TRBJ1-2; D gene uncertain. This CDR3 is 16 amino acids long. Germline V lookup: CDR1 SGHVS, CDR2 FQNEAQ. Deletions cut 1 base from V and 3 bases from J, with 15 bases between. CDR3 residues: CASSLGNRPTDYGYTF. The DNA for the CDR3 is TGTGCCAGCAGCTTAGGTAACAGACCCACCGACTATGGCTACACCTTC.

CDR3: CASSDRRYTQYF. The CDR3 coding sequence is TGTGCCAGCAGCGATCGGAGGTATACGCAGTATTTT. This sequence joins TRBV5-6 and TRBJ2-3; perhaps TRBD2 as D (5 bases). Per the germline V gene, CDR1 is SGHDT and CDR2 is YYEEEE. The CDR3 covers 12 residues. V lost 4 bases, J lost 7 bases, and 10 bases lay in between.

This clonotype came up many times. Relative to the germline gene, one junction end is altered; a read error may explain this. The V gene is TRBV6-2 or TRBV6-3, the J gene TRBJ1-5; no clear D gene. CDR3 length: 14 residues. Germline lookup yields CDR1 MNHEY and CDR2 SVGEGT. The CDR3 region has the DNA TGTGCCAGCAGTGACCTTCCAACAACTCAGCGCCAGCATTTT. It encodes CASSDLPTTQRQHF.

This clonotype has a handful of counts. The chain couples TRBV7-9 to TRBJ2-1; D gene unclear. The CDR3 runs to 16 residues. From germline, CDR1 is SEHNR and CDR2 FQNEAQ (reference sequence). The germline V and J ends were trimmed by 5 bases and 0 bases, with 14 bases remaining between them. CDR3 nucleotides: TGTGCCAGCAGCCCCCTTCACGTTAGCTCCTACAATGAGCAGTTCTTC. Translation: CASSPLHVSSYNEQFF.

This clonotype was counted a few times. CDR3 DNA sequence: TGCGCCAGCAGCTCTACAGGGATGAACACCGGGGAGCTGTTTTTT. Its protein is CASSSTGMNTGELFF. The chain couples TRBV5-1 to TRBJ2-2, with a tentative D call TRBD1 (6 bases). Trimming removed 3 bases at V and 1 base at J, with 10 bases between. CDR1 SGHRS and CDR2 YFSETQ come from the germline V gene. This CDR3 region has 15 residues.

The J gene is TRBJ1-1, the V gene TRBV24-1; D possibly corresponds to TRBD1 (5 bases). V lost 3 bases and J 10 bases, leaving 14 bases between the germline ends. Germline V gives CDR1 KGHDR, CDR2 SFDVKD. The CDR3 covers 13 residues. The CDR3 protein is CATSDRGGRGAFF. CDR3 coding DNA: TGTGCCACCAGTGATCGGGGGGGTCGAGGAGCTTTCTTT.

This clonotype appeared a few times. The chain has TRBV3-1 and TRBJ2-2; either TRBD1 or TRBD2 may supply D (5 bases each). Germline CDR1 LGHDT, CDR2 YNNKEL (reference sequence). The CDR3 runs to 14 residues. V was shortened by 4 bases and J by 5 bases, with 11 bases between the two germline ends. The CDR3 DNA reads as TGTGCCAGCAGCCTTCGGGGCTTTACCGGGGAGCTGTTTTTT. Translated, it gives CASSLRGFTGELFF.

This clonotype was detected only a few times. CDR3 DNA sequence: TGCAGTGCTAGAAACTCGAACACAGATACGCAGTATTTT. Its protein product is CSARNSNTDTQYF. The chain carries TRBV20-1 and TRBJ2-3, with D unresolved. Germline values: CDR1 DFQATT, CDR2 SNEGSKA (reference sequence). The CDR3 is 13 amino acids. V was trimmed by 2 bases and J by 2 bases, leaving 8 bases between them.

The chain carries TRBV4-2 and TRBJ2-7; 9 nucleotides align to TRBD2. Trimming took 5 bases from V and 2 from J; bases not matched to a gene: 13. Germline CDR1 is LGHNA and CDR2 is YNFKEQ. The CDR3 sequence is 17 residues long. The CDR3 loop is CASSTPVGASGTYEQYF. CDR3 nucleotide sequence: TGTGCCAGCAGCACGCCAGTAGGGGCTAGCGGGACCTACGAGCAGTACTTC.

This sequence joins TRBV9 and TRBJ1-4; no definite D call. This CDR3 comprises 14 residues. The germline V and J ends were trimmed by 2 bases and 7 bases, with 12 bases remaining between them. Germline CDR1 SGDLS, CDR2 YYNGEE. CDR3 sequence (DNA): TGTGCCAGCAGCGTGGGAGGAATGGGTGAAAAACTGTTTTTT. It yields the protein CASSVGGMGEKLFF.

This clonotype has more than one count but fewer than ten. This chain joins TRBV6-5 and TRBJ2-7; TRBD1 matches at 10 bases. The V gene end was trimmed by 0 bases and the J gene end by 4 bases; junction bases not matched to a gene: 0. CDR3 length: 14 amino acids. The germline V gene encodes CDR1 MNHEY and CDR2 SVGAGI. As DNA, the CDR3 is TGTGCCAGCAGTTACTCGGGACAGGGGTACGAGCAGTACGTC. It codes for CASSYSGQGYEQYV.

This clonotype was recorded at least ten times. V is TRBV7-2 and J is TRBJ1-5; no definite D call. This CDR3 has 14 residues. Trimming shortened V by 2 bases and J by 2 bases, and 7 bases separated the two germline ends. Per germline, CDR1 SGHTA and CDR2 FQGNSA. The chain's CDR3 is CASSLRFGNQPQHF. CDR3 DNA sequence: TGTGCCAGCAGCTTAAGGTTTGGCAATCAGCCCCAGCATTTT.

This clonotype showed up many times. The rearrangement joins TRBV7-3 to TRBJ2-2; 8 bases fit TRBD2. Germline CDR1 reads SGHTA; CDR2 reads FQGTGA. The length of the CDR3 is 15 residues. The junction had 7 bases not matched to a gene; V was cut back by 5 bases and J by 5 bases. CDR3 DNA sequence: TGTGCCAGCAGCAGCGCGGGGGGTAGGACCGGGGAGCTGTTTTTT. This sequence encodes CASSSAGGRTGELFF. Variable domain in full (rest from reference TRBV7-3 and TRBJ2-2): GAGVSQTPSNKVTEKGKYVELRCDPISGHTALYWYRQSLGQGPEFLIYFQGTGAADDSGLPNDRFFAVRPEGSVSTLKIQRTERGDSAVYLCASSSAGGRTGELFFGEGSRLTVL.